These 10 T cell receptor beta chains share one sample of origin, sequenced in a study of T cells in Graves' hyperthyroidism and ophthalmopathy. Authors of the study amplified TCR beta CDR3 regions from RNA transcripts. Researchers ran a first-round RT-PCR on the TCR CDR3 using the HTBI primer set. Each CDR3 protein gets one entry after TCRdb re-called the multiplex PCR reads with MiXCR. The sample includes about 360,000 distinct CDR3 sequences, 13% seen only once; the top ten take 9.2%. Sequencing input: blood. The receptors were sampled from a woman between 18 and 29 years old with Graves' hyperthyroidism.

This clonotype was counted many times. The chain joins TRBV7-9 to TRBJ2-3, with 7 bases identical to TRBD1. In germline, CDR1 is SEHNR, CDR2 FQNEAQ (reference sequence). With V trimmed by 4 bases and J by 2 bases, 9 bases remained unmatched. The length of the CDR3 is 16 residues. CDR3 nucleotide sequence: TGTGCCAGCAGCTCCTACAGGGGCCCTTTCACAGATACGCAGTATTTT. Amino acids: CASSSYRGPFTDTQYF.

This clonotype was seen many times. V gene TRBV27 combines with J gene TRBJ1-5; a possible D gene is TRBD1 (5 bases). Germline V gene lookup returns CDR1 MNHEY and CDR2 SMNVEV (reference sequence). V was clipped by 6 bases and J by 7 bases, with 16 bases between them. The CDR3 covers 14 residues. CDR3 coding DNA: TGTGCCAGCAGCCCTATCGGGGGAAGGCAGCCCCAGCATTTT. Translation: CASSPIGGRQPQHF.

This clonotype was picked up many times. This rearrangement joins TRBV28 to TRBJ2-5; TRBD1 or TRBD2 may be the D gene (6 bases each). The CDR3 is made up of 15 amino acids. V lost 6 bases and J 6 bases, leaving 20 bases between the germline ends. The germline CDR1 and CDR2 sequences are MDHEN and SYDVKM. CDR3 DNA: TGTGCCAGCAGCTCCGAGGGGGGCGTAGGTCAGACCCAGTACTTC. Protein sequence: CASSSEGGVGQTQYF.

This clonotype was recorded many times. The chain employs TRBV7-2 and TRBJ2-7; perhaps TRBD1 as D (6 bases). V lost 3 bases and J 5 bases, leaving 17 bases between the germline ends. Germline assignment: CDR1 SGHTA and CDR2 FQGNSA. The CDR3 runs to 15 residues. The chain's CDR3 is CASSLNQGLLDEQYF. CDR3 nucleotides: TGTGCCAGCAGCTTGAATCAGGGGTTACTTGACGAGCAGTACTTC. The full variable domain, in which reference TRBV7-2 and TRBJ2-7 provide the parts outside the CDR3, is GAGVSQSPSNKVTEKGKDVELRCDPISGHTALYWYRQSLGQGLEFLIYFQGNSAPDKSGLPSDRFSAERTGGSVSTLTIQRTQQEDSAVYLCASSLNQGLLDEQYFGPGTRLTVT.

In its sample, this clonotype was seen many times. The chain recombines TRBV12-5 with TRBJ1-4; D gene uncertain. The CDR3 contains 17 residues. Germline V gene data show CDR1 as LGHNT and CDR2 as FRNRAP. Trimming left V 6 bases short and J 6 bases short, with 23 bases between. The CDR3 sequence: CASGPWCYFTAYEKLFF. The CDR3 DNA sequence: TGTGCTAGTGGACCTTGGTGTTACTTTACAGCCTATGAAAAACTGTTTTTT.

This clonotype was counted at least ten times. The rearrangement joins TRBV7-2 to TRBJ1-4, with TRBD1 as a possible D gene (5 bases). The CDR3 spans 16 residues. Germline-derived CDR1 and CDR2 are SGHTA and FQGNSA. Trimming stripped 1 base from V and 2 bases from J, with 11 bases between. Written as DNA, the CDR3 is TGTGCCAGCAGCTTAGGACAGCTAGGTACTAATGAAAAACTGTTTTTT. Its protein is CASSLGQLGTNEKLFF. The full variable domain, in which reference TRBV7-2 and TRBJ1-4 provide the parts outside the CDR3, is GAGVSQSPSNKVTEKGKDVELRCDPISGHTALYWYRQSLGQGLEFLIYFQGNSAPDKSGLPSDRFSAERTGGSVSTLTIQRTQQEDSAVYLCASSLGQLGTNEKLFFGSGTQLSVL.

This clonotype was observed a handful of times. A read error is possible here, since a much larger clone lies one base away. The V call is TRBV27, the J call TRBJ2-7; no clear D. This CDR3 contains 14 residues. The ends were cut back, 2 bases at V and 2 bases at J, with 10 bases in the middle. Germline CDR1 reads MNHEY; CDR2 reads SMNVEV (reference sequence). This chain's CDR3 is CASSLGLPAYEQYF. CDR3 sequence (DNA): TGTGCCAGCAGTTTAGGGCTGCCGGCCTACGAGCAGTACTTC.

This clonotype was counted at least ten times. The chain carries TRBV12-3 or TRBV12-4 and TRBJ1-1; D may be TRBD1 (6 bases). The CDR3 length is 13 residues. Trimming removed 5 bases at V and 5 bases at J, with 12 bases between. CDR3 sequence reads: CASSRNRDTEAFF. The CDR3 DNA follows: TGTGCCAGCAGTCGGAACAGGGATACTGAAGCTTTCTTT.

This clonotype showed up many times. The chain has TRBV11-2 and TRBJ1-6, with no clear D. There are 15 residues in the CDR3. V was trimmed by 6 bases and J by 3 bases, leaving 12 bases between them. In germline, CDR1 is SGHAT, CDR2 FQNNGV. CDR3 in DNA: TGTGCCAGCAGTCCGAACCGGGACTATAATTCACCCCTCCACTTT. Protein sequence: CASSPNRDYNSPLHF.

This clonotype has a handful of counts. This chain connects TRBV19 to TRBJ2-7; perhaps TRBD1 as D (5 bases). This CDR3 spans 16 amino acids. V was trimmed by 0 bases and J by 5 bases, leaving 17 bases between them. CDR1 is LNHDA and CDR2 is SQIVND in the germline V gene (reference sequence). The CDR3 loop is CASSIDPPGPWNEQYF. In DNA, the CDR3 is TGTGCCAGTAGTATAGATCCCCCAGGGCCCTGGAACGAGCAGTACTTC.